The rows below give T cell receptor beta chains drawn from one sample of a study of T cells after yellow fever vaccination. From the 5' RACE reads, TCRdb called clonotypes with MiXCR, one entry per CDR3 protein. The sample yields 300,000 to 350,000 distinct CDR3 sequences, over 3.5% seen once. The material sequenced was PBMCs, taken 15 days after the yellow fever booster vaccination. These receptors all stem from a man aged 18 to 29 who received the YFV17D yellow fever vaccine. Both conserved end residues are part of each CDR3. The D gene is left open where the match is weak. Only part of the rows carry a size: once, few, many, or a class if the clone is expanded.

abundance: many; j_gene: TRBJ2-4; len: 15; d_gene: .; v_gene: TRBV28; CDR3aa: CASRKGYLAKNIQYF; CDR3nt: TGTGCCAGCAGGAAAGGGTACCTAGCCAAAAACATTCAGTACTTC
abundance: many; j_gene: TRBJ2-1; len: 15; d_gene: .; v_gene: TRBV20-1; CDR3aa: CSVAGWSRRDHEQFF; CDR3nt: TGCAGTGTGGCTGGATGGTCTCGCAGGGACCATGAGCAGTTCTTC
abundance: many; j_gene: TRBJ1-1; len: 14; d_gene: .; v_gene: TRBV15; CDR3aa: CATSRVETWGEAFF; CDR3nt: TGTGCCACCAGCAGAGTAGAAACCTGGGGTGAAGCTTTCTTT
abundance: many; j_gene: TRBJ1-3; len: 16; d_gene: .; v_gene: TRBV27; CDR3aa: CASSLTQPFSGNTIYF; CDR3nt: TGTGCCAGCAGTTTAACGCAGCCATTCTCTGGAAACACCATATATTTT
abundance: many; j_gene: TRBJ2-1; len: 17; d_gene: TRBD2; v_gene: TRBV5-1; CDR3aa: CASSLGGGTPSYNEQFF; CDR3nt: TGCGCCAGCAGCTTGGGCGGGGGGACCCCCTCCTACAATGAGCAGTTCTTC
abundance: few; j_gene: TRBJ2-5; len: 15; d_gene: TRBD2; v_gene: TRBV4-3; CDR3aa: CASSQRGGVWETQYF; CDR3nt: TGCGCCAGCAGCCAGCGGGGAGGGGTATGGGAGACCCAGTACTTC
abundance: few; j_gene: TRBJ2-3; len: 15; d_gene: .; v_gene: TRBV5-1; CDR3aa: CASSRIPPSTDTQYF; CDR3nt: TGCGCCAGCAGCCGGATCCCCCCTAGCACAGATACGCAGTATTTT
abundance: many; j_gene: TRBJ2-1; len: 14; d_gene: .; v_gene: TRBV4-3; CDR3aa: CASSHKGPGGEQFF; CDR3nt: TGCGCCAGCAGCCATAAAGGACCCGGGGGTGAGCAGTTCTTC
abundance: .; j_gene: TRBJ2-7; len: 14; d_gene: TRBD1; v_gene: TRBV4-1; CDR3aa: CASSQDRGLLEQYF; CDR3nt: TGCGCCAGCAGCCAAGACAGGGGGCTCCTCGAGCAGTACTTC
abundance: few; j_gene: TRBJ1-5; len: 17; d_gene: .; v_gene: TRBV27; CDR3aa: CASSLRLGRFFPWSQHF; CDR3nt: TGTGCCAGCAGTTTACGGCTCGGCAGATTCTTCCCGTGGTCCCAGCATTTT
abundance: few; j_gene: TRBJ1-1; len: 17; d_gene: TRBD1; v_gene: TRBV5-1; CDR3aa: CASSSLTGTIGTSEAFF; CDR3nt: TGCGCCAGCAGCTCGCTGACAGGGACCATTGGAACGTCTGAAGCTTTCTTT
abundance: many; j_gene: TRBJ1-6; len: 15; d_gene: .; v_gene: TRBV4-2; CDR3aa: CASSPTLGYNSPLHF; CDR3nt: TGTGCCAGCAGCCCGACGTTGGGGTATAATTCACCCCTCCACTTT
abundance: few; j_gene: TRBJ1-1; len: 14; d_gene: .; v_gene: TRBV7-6; CDR3aa: CASSLQPLNTEAFF; CDR3nt: TGTGCCAGCAGCTTACAGCCTTTGAACACTGAAGCTTTCTTT
abundance: .; j_gene: TRBJ2-5; len: 16; d_gene: TRBD2; v_gene: TRBV7-2; CDR3aa: CASSLVGRGGIKTQYF; CDR3nt: TGTGCCAGCAGCTTAGTTGGGCGGGGGGGCATAAAGACCCAGTACTTC
abundance: .; j_gene: TRBJ1-2; len: 15; d_gene: .; v_gene: TRBV6-5; CDR3aa: CASRPRTTGIHGYTF; CDR3nt: TGTGCCAGCAGACCCCGCACCACAGGGATCCATGGCTACACCTTC
abundance: .; j_gene: TRBJ2-1; len: 14; d_gene: TRBD2; v_gene: TRBV7-2; CDR3aa: CASSLQRGEVEQFF; CDR3nt: TGTGCCAGCAGCTTACAGCGGGGGGAGGTTGAGCAGTTCTTC
abundance: many; j_gene: TRBJ2-2; len: 16; d_gene: .; v_gene: TRBV20-1; CDR3aa: CSARGRTAENTGELFF; CDR3nt: TGCAGTGCTAGGGGTAGGACAGCCGAAAACACCGGGGAGCTGTTTTTT
abundance: .; j_gene: TRBJ2-2; len: 14; d_gene: .; v_gene: TRBV5-1; CDR3aa: CASSEGVNTGELFF; CDR3nt: TGCGCCAGCAGCGAGGGAGTGAACACCGGGGAGCTGTTTTTT
abundance: many; j_gene: TRBJ2-4; len: 15; d_gene: .; v_gene: TRBV20-1; CDR3aa: CSALELLLAKNIQYF; CDR3nt: TGCAGTGCCCTAGAGTTACTTTTAGCCAAAAACATTCAGTACTTC
abundance: .; j_gene: TRBJ2-5; len: 16; d_gene: TRBD2; v_gene: TRBV5-1; CDR3aa: CASSLAAGARQETQYF; CDR3nt: TGCGCCAGCAGCTTGGCAGCGGGGGCCCGACAAGAGACCCAGTACTTC
abundance: many; j_gene: TRBJ2-3; len: 18; d_gene: TRBD2; v_gene: TRBV7-9; CDR3aa: CASSLTLLAGEFADTQYF; CDR3nt: TGTGCCAGCAGCTTGACTCTACTAGCGGGGGAATTTGCAGATACGCAGTATTTT
abundance: many; j_gene: TRBJ2-3; len: 16; d_gene: TRBD2; v_gene: TRBV7-7; CDR3aa: CASSLLAGGPSDTQYF; CDR3nt: TGTGCCAGCAGTCTCTTAGCGGGGGGCCCATCGGATACGCAGTATTTT
abundance: many; j_gene: TRBJ2-4; len: 15; d_gene: .; v_gene: TRBV18; CDR3aa: CASSPLAVAKNIQYF; CDR3nt: TGTGCCAGCTCACCATTGGCGGTAGCCAAAAACATTCAGTACTTC
abundance: many; j_gene: TRBJ1-5; len: 16; d_gene: TRBD1; v_gene: TRBV19; CDR3aa: CASSILLRGSNQPQHF; CDR3nt: TGTGCCAGTAGTATCCTTCTCAGGGGGAGCAATCAGCCCCAGCATTTT
abundance: .; j_gene: TRBJ2-3; len: 12; d_gene: TRBD1; v_gene: TRBV2; CDR3aa: CASRQTGDTQYF; CDR3nt: TGTGCCAGCAGACAGACAGGGGATACGCAGTATTTT
abundance: many; j_gene: TRBJ2-7; len: 12; d_gene: .; v_gene: TRBV5-1; CDR3aa: CASSLEGYEQYF; CDR3nt: TGCGCCAGCAGCTTGGAGGGCTACGAGCAGTACTTC
abundance: few; j_gene: TRBJ2-1; len: 15; d_gene: .; v_gene: TRBV18; CDR3aa: CASSPGQGVGYEQFF; CDR3nt: TGTGCCAGCTCACCAGGGCAGGGAGTAGGGTATGAGCAGTTCTTC
abundance: many; j_gene: TRBJ2-1; len: 16; d_gene: .; v_gene: TRBV12-3/TRBV12-4; CDR3aa: CASTTVPDRAYNEQFF; CDR3nt: TGTGCCAGCACGACGGTCCCAGACCGAGCCTACAATGAGCAGTTCTTC
abundance: few; j_gene: TRBJ2-1; len: 15; d_gene: TRBD2; v_gene: TRBV7-2; CDR3aa: CASSFGSGGYNEQFF; CDR3nt: TGTGCCAGCAGCTTTGGAAGCGGGGGATACAATGAGCAGTTCTTC
abundance: .; j_gene: TRBJ1-2; len: 13; d_gene: TRBD1; v_gene: TRBV5-4; CDR3aa: CASSSGQPYGYTF; CDR3nt: TGTGCCAGCAGCTCGGGACAGCCCTATGGCTACACCTTC
abundance: .; j_gene: TRBJ2-1; len: 15; d_gene: .; v_gene: TRBV5-1; CDR3aa: CASSRLSAVYNEQFF; CDR3nt: TGCGCCAGCAGCCGCCTCAGTGCAGTATACAATGAGCAGTTCTTC
abundance: many; j_gene: TRBJ1-6; len: 13; d_gene: .; v_gene: TRBV11-2; CDR3aa: CASSPFGNSPLHF; CDR3nt: TGTGCCAGCAGCCCATTCGGGAATTCACCCCTCCACTTT